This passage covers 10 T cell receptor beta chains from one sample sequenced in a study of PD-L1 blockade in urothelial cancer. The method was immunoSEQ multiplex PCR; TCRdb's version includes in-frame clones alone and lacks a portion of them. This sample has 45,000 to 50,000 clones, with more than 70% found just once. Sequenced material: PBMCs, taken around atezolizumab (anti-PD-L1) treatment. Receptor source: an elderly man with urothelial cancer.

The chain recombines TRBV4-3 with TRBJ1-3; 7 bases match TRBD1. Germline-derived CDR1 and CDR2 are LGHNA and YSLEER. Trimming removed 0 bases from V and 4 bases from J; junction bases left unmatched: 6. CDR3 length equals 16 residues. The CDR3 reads CASSQELQGWGNTIYF. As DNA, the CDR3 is TGCGCCAGCAGCCAAGAGTTACAGGGGTGGGGAAACACCATATATTTT.

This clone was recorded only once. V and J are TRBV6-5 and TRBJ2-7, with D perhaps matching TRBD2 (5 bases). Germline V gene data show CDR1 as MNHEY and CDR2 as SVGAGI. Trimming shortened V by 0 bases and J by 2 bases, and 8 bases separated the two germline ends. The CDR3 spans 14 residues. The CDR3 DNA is TGTGCCAGCAGTTACTCGTCGAGGGCCTACGAGCAGTACTTC. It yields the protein CASSYSSRAYEQYF.

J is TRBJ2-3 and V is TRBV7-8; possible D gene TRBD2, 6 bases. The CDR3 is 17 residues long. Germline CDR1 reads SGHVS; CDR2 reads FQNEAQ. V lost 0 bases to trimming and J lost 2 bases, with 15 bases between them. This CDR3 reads CASSLAYSERATDTQYF. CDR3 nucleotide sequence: TGTGCCAGCAGCTTAGCGTACTCCGAGCGGGCCACAGATACGCAGTATTTT.

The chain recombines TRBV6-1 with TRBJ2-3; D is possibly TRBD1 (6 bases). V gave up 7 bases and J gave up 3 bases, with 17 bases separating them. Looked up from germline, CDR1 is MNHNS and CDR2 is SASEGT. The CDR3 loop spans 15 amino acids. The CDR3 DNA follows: TGTGCCAGCAAGACTACCGGGACAAGGACAGATACGCAGTATTTT. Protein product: CASKTTGTRTDTQYF.

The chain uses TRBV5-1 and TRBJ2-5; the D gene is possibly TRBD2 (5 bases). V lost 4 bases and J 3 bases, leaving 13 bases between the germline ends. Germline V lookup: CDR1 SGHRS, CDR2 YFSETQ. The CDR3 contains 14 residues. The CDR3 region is CASSPAEGEETQYF. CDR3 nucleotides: TGCGCCAGCAGCCCAGCTGAGGGCGAAGAGACCCAGTACTTC.

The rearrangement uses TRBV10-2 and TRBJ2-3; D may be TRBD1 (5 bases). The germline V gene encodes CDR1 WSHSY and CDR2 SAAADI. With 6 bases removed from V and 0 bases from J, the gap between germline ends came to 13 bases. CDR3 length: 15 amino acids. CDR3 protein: CASRLTGASTDTQYF. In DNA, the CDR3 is TGCGCCAGCAGATTAACAGGTGCTAGCACAGATACGCAGTATTTT.

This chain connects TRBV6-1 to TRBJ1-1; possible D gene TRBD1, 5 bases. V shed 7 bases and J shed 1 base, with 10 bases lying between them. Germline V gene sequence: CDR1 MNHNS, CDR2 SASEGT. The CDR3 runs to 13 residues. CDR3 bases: TGTGCCAGCACGCCCAGGGCGAACACTGAAGCTTTCTTT. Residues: CASTPRANTEAFF.

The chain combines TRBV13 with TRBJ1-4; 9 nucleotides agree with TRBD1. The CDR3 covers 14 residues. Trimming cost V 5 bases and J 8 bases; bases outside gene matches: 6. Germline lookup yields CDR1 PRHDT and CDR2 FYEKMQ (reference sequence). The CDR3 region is CASSQDRGQEKLFF. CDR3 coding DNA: TGTGCCAGCAGCCAGGACAGGGGTCAGGAAAAACTGTTTTTT.

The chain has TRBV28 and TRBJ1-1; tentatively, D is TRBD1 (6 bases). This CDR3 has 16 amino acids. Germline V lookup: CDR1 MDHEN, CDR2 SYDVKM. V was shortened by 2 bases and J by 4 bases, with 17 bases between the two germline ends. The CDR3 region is CASSLTYRVGATEAFF. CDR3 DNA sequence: TGTGCCAGCAGTTTAACCTACAGGGTAGGGGCCACTGAAGCTTTCTTT. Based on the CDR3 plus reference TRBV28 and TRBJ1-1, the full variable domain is DVKVTQSSRYLVKRTGEKVFLECVQDMDHENMFWYRQDPGLGLRLIYFSYDVKMKEKGDIPEGYSVSREKKERFSLILESASTNQTSMYLCASSLTYRVGATEAFFGQGTRLTVV.

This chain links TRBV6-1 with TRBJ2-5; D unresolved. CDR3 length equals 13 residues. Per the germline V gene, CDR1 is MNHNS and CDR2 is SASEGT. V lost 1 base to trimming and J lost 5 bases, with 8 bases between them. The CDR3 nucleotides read TGTGCCAGCAGTGAAGTGGTTCGGGAGACCCAGTACTTC. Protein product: CASSEVVRETQYF.